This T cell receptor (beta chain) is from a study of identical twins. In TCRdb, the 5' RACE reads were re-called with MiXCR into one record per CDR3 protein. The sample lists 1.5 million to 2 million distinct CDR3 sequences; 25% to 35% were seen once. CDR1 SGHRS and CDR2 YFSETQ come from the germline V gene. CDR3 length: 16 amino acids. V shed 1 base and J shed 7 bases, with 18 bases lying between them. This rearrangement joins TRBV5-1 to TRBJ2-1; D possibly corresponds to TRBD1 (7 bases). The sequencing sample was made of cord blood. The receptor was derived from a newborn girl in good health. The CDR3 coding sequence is TGCGCCAGCAGCTTGTATGAGGGGCAGGGGGGAAATGAGCAGTTCTTC. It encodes CASSLYEGQGGNEQFF.